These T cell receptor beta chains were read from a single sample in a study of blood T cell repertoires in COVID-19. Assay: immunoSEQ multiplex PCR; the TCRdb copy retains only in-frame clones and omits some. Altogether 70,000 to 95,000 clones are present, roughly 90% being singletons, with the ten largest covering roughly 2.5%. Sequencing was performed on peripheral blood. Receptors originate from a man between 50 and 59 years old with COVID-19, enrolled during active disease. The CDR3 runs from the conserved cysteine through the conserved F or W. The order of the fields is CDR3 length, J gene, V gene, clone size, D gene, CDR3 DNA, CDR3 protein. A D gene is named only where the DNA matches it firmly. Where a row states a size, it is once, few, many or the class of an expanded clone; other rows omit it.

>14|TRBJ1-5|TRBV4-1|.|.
TGCGCCAGCAGTCGCTCAGGGTTCTATCAGCCCCAGCATTTT
CASSRSGFYQPQHF
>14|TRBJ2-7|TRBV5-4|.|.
TGTGCCAGCAGCTTGGCCAACAGGCCCTACGAGCAGTACTTC
CASSLANRPYEQYF
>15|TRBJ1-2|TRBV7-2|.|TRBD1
TGTGCCAGCAGCTCCCGGACAGGGCGTAACTATGGCTACACCTTC
CASSSRTGRNYGYTF
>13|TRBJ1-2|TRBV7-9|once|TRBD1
TGTGCCAGCAGCTTAGCGGGACAGCATGGCTACACCTTC
CASSLAGQHGYTF
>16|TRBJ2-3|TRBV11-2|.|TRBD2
TGTGCCAGCAGCGAGGTAGCGGGGGTAGTCACAGATACGCAGTATTTT
CASSEVAGVVTDTQYF
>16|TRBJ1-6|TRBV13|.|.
TGTGCCAGCAGCTTAGGCCGCGGGGGGGCGTATTCACCCCTCCACTTT
CASSLGRGGAYSPLHF
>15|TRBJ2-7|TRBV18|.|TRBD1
TGTGCCAGCTCACCAGACCGGGACAGGGTATCGGAGCAGTACTTC
CASSPDRDRVSEQYF
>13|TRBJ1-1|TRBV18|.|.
TGTGCCAGCTCACCCGGGGGGAACACTGAAGCTTTCTTT
CASSPGGNTEAFF
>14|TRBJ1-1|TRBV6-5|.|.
TGTGCCAGCAGTCAGGGGCGAGGGGACACTGAAGCTTTCTTT
CASSQGRGDTEAFF
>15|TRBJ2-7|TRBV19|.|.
TGTGCCAGTAGTATAGGAGGACAGAGAACCTACGAGCAGTACTTC
CASSIGGQRTYEQYF
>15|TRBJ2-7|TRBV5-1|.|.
TGCGCCAGCAGCTTGCGTGGGACTTTAGAATACGAGCAGTACTTC
CASSLRGTLEYEQYF
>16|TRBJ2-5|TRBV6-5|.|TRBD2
TGTGCCAGCAGTTACTGGCGGGGGGGCGAGCCTCAGACCCAGTACTTC
CASSYWRGGEPQTQYF
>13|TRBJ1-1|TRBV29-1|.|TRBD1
TGCAGCGTTGATGGGACAGGGGTTTCTGAAGCTTTCTTT
CSVDGTGVSEAFF
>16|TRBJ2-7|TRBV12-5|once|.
TGTGCTAGTGTACGCCGCGAGGGCAGTTACTCCTACGAGCAGTACTTC
CASVRREGSYSYEQYF
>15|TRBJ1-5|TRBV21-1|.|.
TGTGCCAGCAGCCAGGGACAGGTGGGCAATCAGCCCCAGCATTTT
CASSQGQVGNQPQHF
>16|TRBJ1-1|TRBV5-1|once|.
TGCGCCAGCAGCTGGGGAGGGACACTAATGAACACTGAAGCTTTCTTT
CASSWGGTLMNTEAFF
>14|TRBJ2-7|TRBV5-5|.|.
TGTGCCAGCAGCTTAGAATCCAACTTCGGTGAGCAGTACTTC
CASSLESNFGEQYF
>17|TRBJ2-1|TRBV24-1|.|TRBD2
TGTGCCACCAGTGACCCAGGACTAGCGGAAAACTACAATGAGCAGTTCTTC
CATSDPGLAENYNEQFF
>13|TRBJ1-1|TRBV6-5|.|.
TGTGCCATCAAACAGGCTGTGGGCACTGAAGCTTTCTTT
CAIKQAVGTEAFF
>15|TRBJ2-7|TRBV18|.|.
TGTGCCAGCTCACCACCGACGACAGATTTGCTCGAGCAGTACTTC
CASSPPTTDLLEQYF
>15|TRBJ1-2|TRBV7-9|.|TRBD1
TGTGCCAGCAGCCCGGGACAGGGTACCTTCTATGGCTACACCTTC
CASSPGQGTFYGYTF
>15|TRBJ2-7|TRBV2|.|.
TGTGCCAGCATTCACAGGGATTTTGGCAGGGTCGAGCAGTACTTC
CASIHRDFGRVEQYF
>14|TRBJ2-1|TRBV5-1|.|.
TGCGCCAGCAGCTTGGACAGGACCTACAATGAGCAGTTCTTC
CASSLDRTYNEQFF
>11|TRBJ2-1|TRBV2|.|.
TGTGCCAGCAGAGCTTACAATGAGCAGTTCTTC
CASRAYNEQFF
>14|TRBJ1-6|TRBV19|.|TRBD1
TGTGCCAGTAGTAACCGGGACAGGGGTTCACCCCTCCACTTT
CASSNRDRGSPLHF
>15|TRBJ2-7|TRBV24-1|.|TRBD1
TGTGCCACCAGCGCCGGGACAGGGGGCATTTACGAGCAGTACTTC
CATSAGTGGIYEQYF
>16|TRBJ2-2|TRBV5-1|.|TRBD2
TGCGCCAGCAGCTCCCTGGGACTAGCGGATACCGGGGAGCTGTTTTTT
CASSSLGLADTGELFF
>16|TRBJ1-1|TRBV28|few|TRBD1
TGTGCCAGCAGTTTAGTCAGGGGGAGTGGGAACACTGAAGCTTTCTTT
CASSLVRGSGNTEAFF
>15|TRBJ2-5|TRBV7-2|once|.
TGTGCCAGCAGCTACCACTCAGGGTATCAAGAGACCCAGTACTTC
CASSYHSGYQETQYF
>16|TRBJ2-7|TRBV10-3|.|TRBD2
TGTGCCATCAGTGAGTCTAGGACTAGCGGAGGAGTAGAGCAGTACTTC
CAISESRTSGGVEQYF
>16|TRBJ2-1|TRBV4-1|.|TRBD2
TGCGCCAGCAGCCGCGGGACTAGCGGGGGTAGGAATGAGCAGTTCTTC
CASSRGTSGGRNEQFF
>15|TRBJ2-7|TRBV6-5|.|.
TGTGCCAGCAGCGCCGGGGCCTTGGGGGCGGTTGGGCAGTACTTC
CASSAGALGAVGQYF
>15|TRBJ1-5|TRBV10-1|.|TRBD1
TGCGCCAGCAGCGTCCCGGACAGGGGGCCTCAGCCCCAGCATTTT
CASSVPDRGPQPQHF
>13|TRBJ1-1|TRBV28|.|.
TGTGCCAGCAGTTATATCCGAGACACTGAAGCTTTCTTT
CASSYIRDTEAFF
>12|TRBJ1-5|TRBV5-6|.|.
TGTGCCAGCAGCAACCAGGGTGGGCCCCAGCATTTT
CASSNQGGPQHF
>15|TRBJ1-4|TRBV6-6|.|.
TGTGCCACCTCGAGTCTGGGGCAGAGTAATGAAAAACTGTTTTTT
CATSSLGQSNEKLFF
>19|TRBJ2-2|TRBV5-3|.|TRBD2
TGTGCCAGAAGCTTAGCCGGGACTAGCGGGGGGGCAAACACCGGGGAGCTGTTTTTT
CARSLAGTSGGANTGELFF
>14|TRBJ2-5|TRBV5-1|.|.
TGCGCCAGCAGATCGAACCTTCTGGGGAGGACCCAGTACTTC
CASRSNLLGRTQYF
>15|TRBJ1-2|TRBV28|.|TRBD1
TGTGCCAGCAGCCAAGGGGACAGGATTAACTATGGCTACACCTTC
CASSQGDRINYGYTF
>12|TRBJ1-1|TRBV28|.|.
TGTGCCAGCAGTTCCCTAAACAGGGCAGCTTTCTTT
CASSSLNRAAFF
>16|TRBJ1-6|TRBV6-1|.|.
TGTGCCAGCAGTGAAGCGCACAGCTCCTATAATTCACCCCTCCACTTT
CASSEAHSSYNSPLHF
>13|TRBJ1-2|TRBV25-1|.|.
TGTGCCAGCAGAACCAGCGGGGGGGTTGGCTACACCTTC
CASRTSGGVGYTF
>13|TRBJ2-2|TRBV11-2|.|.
TGTGCCAGCAGCTTCGGACAGACCGGGGAGCTGTTTTTT
CASSFGQTGELFF
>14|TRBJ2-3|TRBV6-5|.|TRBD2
TGTGCCAGCAGTTCCCCTGGACTAGCGGATACGCAGTATTTT
CASSSPGLADTQYF
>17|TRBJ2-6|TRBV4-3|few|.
TGCGCCAGCAGCCAAGAGAGCGGCAGACTTGGCGCCAACGTCCTGACTTTC
CASSQESGRLGANVLTF
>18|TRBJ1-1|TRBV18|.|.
TGTGCCAGCTCACCAAAGGTTTCAGGCTTGGAAGCGAACACTGAAGCTTTCTTT
CASSPKVSGLEANTEAFF
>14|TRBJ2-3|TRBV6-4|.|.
TGTGCCAGCAGTGAAGGACTTCGCGGAGATACGCAGTATTTT
CASSEGLRGDTQYF